This entry concerns a single TCR beta chain. The antigen is unknown. Trimming at V came to 5 bases and at J to 6 bases, leaving 9 bases not matched to a gene. The germline V gene encodes CDR1 SSHAT and CDR2 FNYEAQ (reference sequence). The CDR3 consists of 15 residues. PCR was performed using 60 Vbeta and 13 Jbeta primers. Sequencing was performed with immunoSEQ multiplex PCR; in TCRdb, only in-frame clones are kept and a portion is missing. Of about 94,000 clones in the sample, nearly 80% were seen once. This entry comes from a study of cytomegalovirus exposure and HLA in healthy donors. Study-level information: Unique TCRs numbering around 80 million, obtained from HLA-typed donors, made up an early data release. Across 350 to 400 genotyped donors, roughly 80% landed in the Caucasian-associated ancestry cluster. Whole-study findings and limits: Roughly uniform depth of sequencing across donors was assumed in presence/absence analyses. V- and J-gene trimming of TCR beta was linked (in a later analysis) to a missense DCLRE1C variant.

The sequenced sample was PBMCs. The chain combines TRBV7-7 with TRBJ2-1; 8 bases are a match to TRBD1. The TCR sequence derives from a woman aged 40 to 50 in good health and CMV-seronegative. The CDR3 is CASSPGTGWGNEQFF. The CDR3 DNA is TGTGCCAGCAGCCCCGGGACAGGTTGGGGCAATGAGCAGTTCTTC.